This record concerns one T cell receptor (beta chain) sequence. A single base separates this from a much larger clone, so it may be a read error. Amplification of the TCR beta CDR3 (from genomic DNA) was done by two-round multiplex PCR. For every TRBV and TRBJ gene, a specific primer was used in first-round PCR. TCRdb analysed the multiplex PCR reads with MiXCR anew, one entry per CDR3 protein. The sample lists some 36,000 distinct CDR3 sequences; approximately 25% were seen once. The data stem from a study of prognosis after radiotherapy for stage I lung cancer. Sequenced here: PBMCs, sampled before or after stereotactic body radiation therapy (not recorded which). The clonotype was recovered from a donor over 45 with non-small cell lung cancer.

Here the CDR3 DNA reads TGTGCCAGCAGTTACGGTACCCGATGGGTAACTGAAGCTTTCTTT. As protein: CASSYGTRWVTEAFF. V gene TRBV6-2 or TRBV6-3 combines with J gene TRBJ1-1; D is ambiguous. This CDR3 is built from 15 residues. The germline V and J ends were trimmed by 2 bases and 5 bases, with 15 bases remaining between them. Germline CDR1 and CDR2: MNHEY and SVGEGT.